Below are 6 T cell receptor beta chains sequenced from a single sample in a study of patients and donors after allogeneic stem cell transplantation. TCRdb used MiXCR to reprocess the RT-PCR reads, holding one entry per CDR3 protein. The table lists 150,000 or so distinct CDR3 sequences, 24% of them singletons. Sequences were obtained from blood, either unsorted or a sorted T cell fraction (not recorded which). All receptors come from a human donor who was either an allogeneic HSCT recipient or a stem cell or donor lymphocyte infusion donor (not recorded which). It is not recorded whose cells these are; they may come from a transplant donor.

There are a few counts of this clonotype. CDR3 bases: TGTGCCAGCAGCTTGACGAGGGTGCAAGAGACCCAGTACTTC. As protein: CASSLTRVQETQYF. The J gene is TRBJ2-5, the V gene TRBV5-5; D may be TRBD2 (5 bases). The ends were cut back, 1 base at V and 2 bases at J, with 9 bases in the middle. The germline CDR1 and CDR2 sequences are SGHKS and YYEKEE (reference sequence). The CDR3 is 14 residues long.

This clonotype was seen only a few times. This rearrangement joins TRBV20-1 to TRBJ2-1; no clear D gene. V was pared by 1 base and J by 8 bases, with 9 bases between. This CDR3 has 12 residues. CDR1 and CDR2 (germline): DFQATT, SNEGSKA (reference sequence). This chain's CDR3 is CSARVPVDEQFF. In nucleotides, the CDR3 is TGCAGTGCTAGAGTCCCCGTCGATGAGCAGTTCTTC.

The CDR3: CASSRGLGAFAQYF. CDR3 sequence (DNA): TGTGCCAGCAGCCGCGGATTAGGGGCCTTCGCGCAGTATTTT. The chain uses TRBV14 and TRBJ2-3; TRBD1 might be the D (5 bases). Germline V gene data show CDR1 as SGHDN and CDR2 as FVKESK. This CDR3 region has 14 residues. The V and J ends lost 4 bases and 10 bases respectively, with 18 bases between them.

This clonotype was observed a handful of times. This chain joins TRBV7-8 and TRBJ2-1; 8 bases line up with TRBD1. Unmatched junction bases numbered 8, after V lost 3 bases and J lost 1 base. This CDR3 has 17 residues. The germline V gene encodes CDR1 SGHVS and CDR2 FQNEAQ. This CDR3 reads CASSFPLQGGSYNEQFF. CDR3 DNA: TGTGCCAGCAGCTTCCCCCTACAGGGGGGATCCTACAATGAGCAGTTCTTC.

There are a few counts of this clonotype. This sequence joins TRBV28 and TRBJ2-5; 10 nucleotides agree with TRBD1. The CDR3 contains 15 residues. Per germline, CDR1 MDHEN and CDR2 SYDVKM. J lost 4 bases, V lost 6 bases, and 8 bases had no gene match. The CDR3 DNA reads as TGTGCCAGCAGCAAGGGGGACAGGGGTATAGAGACCCAGTACTTC. Translated, it gives CASSKGDRGIETQYF.

The V gene is TRBV14, the J gene TRBJ2-5, with D hard to call. V was cut by 0 bases and J by 3 bases, with 11 bases left in between. This CDR3 region has 15 residues. Germline lookup yields CDR1 SGHDN and CDR2 FVKESK. This chain's CDR3 is CASSQDRFREETQYF. The CDR3 region has the DNA TGTGCCAGCAGCCAAGATCGGTTTAGAGAAGAGACCCAGTACTTC.